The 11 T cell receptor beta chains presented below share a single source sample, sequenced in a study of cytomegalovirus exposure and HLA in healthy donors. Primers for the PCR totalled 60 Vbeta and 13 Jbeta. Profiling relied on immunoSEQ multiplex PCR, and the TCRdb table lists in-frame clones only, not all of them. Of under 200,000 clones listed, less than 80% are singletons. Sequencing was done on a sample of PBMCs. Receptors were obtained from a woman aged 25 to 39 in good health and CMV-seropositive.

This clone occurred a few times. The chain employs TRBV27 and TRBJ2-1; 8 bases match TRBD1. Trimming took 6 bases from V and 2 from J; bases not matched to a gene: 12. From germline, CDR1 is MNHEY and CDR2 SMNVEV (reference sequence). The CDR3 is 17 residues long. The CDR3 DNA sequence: TGTGCCAGCAGCGCAATTCCACAGGGGGGTACCTACAATGAGCAGTTCTTC. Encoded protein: CASSAIPQGGTYNEQFF.

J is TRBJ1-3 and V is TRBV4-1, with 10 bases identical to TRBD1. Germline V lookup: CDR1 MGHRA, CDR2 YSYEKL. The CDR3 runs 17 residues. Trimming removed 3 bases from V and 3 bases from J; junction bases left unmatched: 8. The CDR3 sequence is CASSHGSGTGVGNTIYF. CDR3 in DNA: TGCGCCAGCAGCCATGGCTCCGGGACAGGGGTTGGAAACACCATATATTTT.

CDR3 coding DNA: TGTGCCAGCAGCTACAGGGCCGACCGAGCGTTGAACAATGAGCAGTTCTTC. Protein product: CASSYRADRALNNEQFF. The V and J genes are TRBV7-2 and TRBJ2-1, with TRBD1 as a possible D gene (6 bases). Between the trimmed V and J ends, which lost 4 bases and 5 bases, there was a span of 21 bases. This CDR3 spans 17 amino acids. CDR1 is SGHTA, CDR2 FQGNSA, per germline.

The CDR3 region has the DNA TGCGCCAGCAGCTTGTCCCGTAATGAGCAGTTCTTC. It is translated as CASSLSRNEQFF. The chain uses TRBV5-1 and TRBJ2-1; D gene unclear. V lost 1 base and J lost 7, with 6 bases in between. The CDR3 covers 12 residues. Germline V gives CDR1 SGHRS, CDR2 YFSETQ. Complete variable domain (other parts from reference TRBV5-1 and TRBJ2-1): KAGVTQTPRYLIKTRGQQVTLSCSPISGHRSVSWYQQTPGQGLQFLFEYFSETQRNKGNFPGRFSGRQFSNSRSEMNVSTLELGDSALYLCASSLSRNEQFFGPGTRLTVL.

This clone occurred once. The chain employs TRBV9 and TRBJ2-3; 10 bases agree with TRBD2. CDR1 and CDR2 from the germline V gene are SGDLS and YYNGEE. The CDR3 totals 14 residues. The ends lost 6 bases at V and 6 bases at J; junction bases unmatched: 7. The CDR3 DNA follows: TGTGCCAGCAACCAAGCGGGGGGGCCGGATACGCAGTATTTT. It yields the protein CASNQAGGPDTQYF.

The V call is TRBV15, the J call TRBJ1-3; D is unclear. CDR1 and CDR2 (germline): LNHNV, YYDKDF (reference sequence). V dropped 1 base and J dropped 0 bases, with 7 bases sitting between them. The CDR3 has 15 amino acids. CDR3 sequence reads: CATSRARNSGNTIYF. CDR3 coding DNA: TGTGCCACCAGCAGAGCCAGGAACTCTGGAAACACCATATATTTT.

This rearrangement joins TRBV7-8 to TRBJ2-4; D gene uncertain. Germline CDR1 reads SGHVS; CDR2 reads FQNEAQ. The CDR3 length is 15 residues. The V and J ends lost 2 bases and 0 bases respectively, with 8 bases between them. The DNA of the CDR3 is TGTGCCAGCAGCTTACATCGCGTAGCCAAAAACATTCAGTACTTC. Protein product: CASSLHRVAKNIQYF. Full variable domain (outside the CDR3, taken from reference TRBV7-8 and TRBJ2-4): GAGVSQSPRYKVAKRGQDVALRCDPISGHVSLFWYQQALGQGPEFLTYFQNEAQLDKSGLPSDRFFAERPEGSVSTLKIQRTQQEDSAVYLCASSLHRVAKNIQYFGAGTRLSVL.

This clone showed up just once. The CDR3 region has the DNA TGTGCCAGCTCGCGTAGCGGGGTAACACAGATCGGGCAGTATTTT. Amino acids: CASSRSGVTQIGQYF. The rearrangement links TRBV7-2 to TRBJ2-3; 8 bases are shared with TRBD2. The V gene end was trimmed by 8 bases and the J gene end by 11 bases; junction bases not matched to a gene: 18. Germline CDR1 SGHTA, CDR2 FQGNSA. CDR3 length: 15 amino acids.

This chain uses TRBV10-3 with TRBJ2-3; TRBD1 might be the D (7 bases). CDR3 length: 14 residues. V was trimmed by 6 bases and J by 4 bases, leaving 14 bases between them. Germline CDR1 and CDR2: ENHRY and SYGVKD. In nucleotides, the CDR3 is TGTGCCATCAGGGGCGACAGGGACTCAGATACGCAGTATTTT. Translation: CAIRGDRDSDTQYF.

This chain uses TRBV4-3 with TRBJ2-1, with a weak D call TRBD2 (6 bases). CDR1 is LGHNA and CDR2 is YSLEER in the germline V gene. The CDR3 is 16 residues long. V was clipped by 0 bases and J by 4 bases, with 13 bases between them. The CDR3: CASSQDPSAKYNEQFF. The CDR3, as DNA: TGCGCCAGCAGCCAAGATCCTAGCGCTAAATACAATGAGCAGTTCTTC.

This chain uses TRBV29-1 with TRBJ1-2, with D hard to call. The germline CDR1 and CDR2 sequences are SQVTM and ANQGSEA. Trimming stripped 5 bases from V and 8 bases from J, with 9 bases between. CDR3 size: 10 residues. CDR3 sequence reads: CSVPNFGYTF. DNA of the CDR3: TGCAGCGTTCCTAATTTCGGCTACACCTTC.